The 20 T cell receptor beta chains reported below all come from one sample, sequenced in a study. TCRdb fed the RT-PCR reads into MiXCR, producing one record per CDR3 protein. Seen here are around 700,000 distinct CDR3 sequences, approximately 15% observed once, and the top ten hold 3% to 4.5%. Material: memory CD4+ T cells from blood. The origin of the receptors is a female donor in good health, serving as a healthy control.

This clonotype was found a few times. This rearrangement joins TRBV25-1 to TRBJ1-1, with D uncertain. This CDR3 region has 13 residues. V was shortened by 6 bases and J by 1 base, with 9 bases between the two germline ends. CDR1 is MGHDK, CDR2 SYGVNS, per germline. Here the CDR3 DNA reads TGTGCCAGCAGGGACGATTGGAACACTGAAGCTTTCTTT. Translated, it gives CASRDDWNTEAFF.

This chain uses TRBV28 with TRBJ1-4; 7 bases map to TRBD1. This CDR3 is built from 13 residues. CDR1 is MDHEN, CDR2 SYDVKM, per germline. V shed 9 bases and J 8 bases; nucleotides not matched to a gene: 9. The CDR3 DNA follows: TGTGCCAGTCATGACAGGGCCTCGGAAAAACTGTTTTTT. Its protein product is CASHDRASEKLFF.

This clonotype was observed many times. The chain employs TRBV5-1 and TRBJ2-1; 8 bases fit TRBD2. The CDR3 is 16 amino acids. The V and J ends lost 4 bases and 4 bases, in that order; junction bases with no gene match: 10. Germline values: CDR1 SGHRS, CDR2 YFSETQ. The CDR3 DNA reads TGCGCCAGCAGCCCCGTCGGGCTAGCGGGTTACAATGAGCAGTTCTTC. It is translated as CASSPVGLAGYNEQFF.

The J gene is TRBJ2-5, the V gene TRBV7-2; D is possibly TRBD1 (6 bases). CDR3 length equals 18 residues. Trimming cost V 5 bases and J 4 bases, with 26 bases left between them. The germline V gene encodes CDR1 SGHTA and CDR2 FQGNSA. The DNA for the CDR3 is TGTGCCAGCAGCCAAGATTGGGGGCCCTCCAGTCAGGGAGAGACCCAGTACTTC. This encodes CASSQDWGPSSQGETQYF.

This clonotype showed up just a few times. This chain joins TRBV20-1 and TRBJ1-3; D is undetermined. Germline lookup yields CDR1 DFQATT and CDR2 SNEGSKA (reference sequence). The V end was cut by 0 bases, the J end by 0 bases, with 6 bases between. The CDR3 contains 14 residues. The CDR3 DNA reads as TGCAGTGCTAGAGATTTAGCCTCTGGAAACACCATATATTTT. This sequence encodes CSARDLASGNTIYF.

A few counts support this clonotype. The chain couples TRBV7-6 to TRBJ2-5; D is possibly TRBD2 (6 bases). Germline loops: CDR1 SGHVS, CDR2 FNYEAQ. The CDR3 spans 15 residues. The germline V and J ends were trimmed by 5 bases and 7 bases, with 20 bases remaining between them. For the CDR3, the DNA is TGTGCCAGCAGCCCCTCAGAGACTCGGGGAGGGACCCAGTACTTC. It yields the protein CASSPSETRGGTQYF. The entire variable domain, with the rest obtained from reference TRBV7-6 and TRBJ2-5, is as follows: GAGVSQSPRYKVTKRGQDVALRCDPISGHVSLYWYRQALGQGPEFLTYFNYEAQQDKSGLPNDRFSAERPEGSISTLTIQRTEQRDSAMYRCASSPSETRGGTQYFGPGTRLLVL.

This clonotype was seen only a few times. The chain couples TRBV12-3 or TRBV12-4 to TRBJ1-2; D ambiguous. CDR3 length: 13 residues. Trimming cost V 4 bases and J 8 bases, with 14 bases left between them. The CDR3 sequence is CASSSDQTLGYTF. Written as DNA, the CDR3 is TGTGCCAGCAGTTCAGACCAGACCTTGGGCTACACCTTC.

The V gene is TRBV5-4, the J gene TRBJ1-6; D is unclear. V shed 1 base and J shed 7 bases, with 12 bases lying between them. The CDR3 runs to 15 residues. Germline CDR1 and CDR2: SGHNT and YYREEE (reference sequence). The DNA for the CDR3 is TGTGCCAGCAGCTTGCAGTATGGGAGCAATTCACCCCTCCACTTT. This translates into CASSLQYGSNSPLHF.

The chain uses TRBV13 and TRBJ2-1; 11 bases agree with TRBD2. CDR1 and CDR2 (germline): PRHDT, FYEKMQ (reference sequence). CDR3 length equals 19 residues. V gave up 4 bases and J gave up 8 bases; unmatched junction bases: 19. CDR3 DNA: TGTGCCAGCAGCTCTTCGCCTCTTGTGCTAGCGGGAGGTTCTCATGAGCAGTTCTTC. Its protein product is CASSSSPLVLAGGSHEQFF.

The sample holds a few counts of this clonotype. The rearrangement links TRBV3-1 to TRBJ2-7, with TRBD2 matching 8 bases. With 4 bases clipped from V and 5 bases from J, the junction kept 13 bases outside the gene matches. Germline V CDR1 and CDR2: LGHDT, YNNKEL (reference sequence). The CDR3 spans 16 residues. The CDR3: CASSPSFLAGSHEQYF. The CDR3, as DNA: TGTGCCAGCAGCCCCTCCTTCTTAGCGGGGTCGCACGAGCAGTACTTC.

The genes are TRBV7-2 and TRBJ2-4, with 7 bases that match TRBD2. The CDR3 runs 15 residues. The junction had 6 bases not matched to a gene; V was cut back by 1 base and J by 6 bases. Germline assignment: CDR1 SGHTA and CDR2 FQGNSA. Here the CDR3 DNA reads TGTGCCAGCAGCTTAGAAATTCTAGCGGTAAACATTCAGTACTTC. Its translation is CASSLEILAVNIQYF.

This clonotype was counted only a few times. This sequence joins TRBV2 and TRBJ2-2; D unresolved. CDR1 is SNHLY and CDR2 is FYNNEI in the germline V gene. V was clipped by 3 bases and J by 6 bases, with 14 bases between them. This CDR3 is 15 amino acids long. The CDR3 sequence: CASSEGRDFAGELFF. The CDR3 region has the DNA TGTGCCAGCAGTGAGGGTAGGGATTTCGCCGGGGAGCTGTTTTTT.

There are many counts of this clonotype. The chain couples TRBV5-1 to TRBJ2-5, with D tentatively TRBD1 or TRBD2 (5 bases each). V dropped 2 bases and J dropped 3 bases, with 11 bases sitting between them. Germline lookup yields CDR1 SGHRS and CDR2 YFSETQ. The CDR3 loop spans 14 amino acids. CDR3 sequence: CASSLLGTEETQYF. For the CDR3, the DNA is TGCGCCAGCAGCTTATTAGGGACCGAAGAGACCCAGTACTTC.

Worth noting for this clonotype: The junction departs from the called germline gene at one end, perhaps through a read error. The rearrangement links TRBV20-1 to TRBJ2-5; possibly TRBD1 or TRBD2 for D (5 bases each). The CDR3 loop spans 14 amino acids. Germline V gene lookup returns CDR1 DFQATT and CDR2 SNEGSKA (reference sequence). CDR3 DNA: TGCAGTATATCCACGACAGCGGACCAAGAGGCCCAGTACTTC. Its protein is CSISTTADQEAQYF.

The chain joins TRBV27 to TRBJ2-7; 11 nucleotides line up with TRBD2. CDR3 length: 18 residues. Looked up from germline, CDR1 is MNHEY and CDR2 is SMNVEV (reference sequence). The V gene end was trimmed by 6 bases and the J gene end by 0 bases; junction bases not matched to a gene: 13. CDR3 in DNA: TGTGCCAGCAGGGACAGTATGGGACTAGCGGCAAGCTCCTACGAGCAGTACTTC. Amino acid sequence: CASRDSMGLAASSYEQYF.

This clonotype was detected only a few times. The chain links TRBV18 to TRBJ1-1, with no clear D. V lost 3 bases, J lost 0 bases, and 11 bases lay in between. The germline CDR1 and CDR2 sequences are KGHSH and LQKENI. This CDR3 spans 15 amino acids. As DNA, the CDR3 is TGTGCCAGCTCACCCCTGACGGACCTGAACACTGAAGCTTTCTTT. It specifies CASSPLTDLNTEAFF.

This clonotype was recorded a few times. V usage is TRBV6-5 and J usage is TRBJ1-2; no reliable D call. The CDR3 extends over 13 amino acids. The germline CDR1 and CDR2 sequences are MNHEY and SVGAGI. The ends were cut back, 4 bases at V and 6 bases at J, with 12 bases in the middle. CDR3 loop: CASSSSGRDGYTF. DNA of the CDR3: TGTGCCAGCAGTTCTTCCGGCCGGGATGGCTACACCTTC.

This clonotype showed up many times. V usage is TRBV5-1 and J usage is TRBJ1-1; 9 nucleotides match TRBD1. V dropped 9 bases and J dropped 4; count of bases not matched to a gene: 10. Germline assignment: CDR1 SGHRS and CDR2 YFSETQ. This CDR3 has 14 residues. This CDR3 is CATNVMTGGTEAFF. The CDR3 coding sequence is TGCGCCACCAATGTTATGACAGGGGGCACTGAAGCTTTCTTT. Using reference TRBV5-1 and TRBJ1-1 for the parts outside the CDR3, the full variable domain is KAGVTQTPRYLIKTRGQQVTLSCSPISGHRSVSWYQQTPGQGLQFLFEYFSETQRNKGNFPGRFSGRQFSNSRSEMNVSTLELGDSALYLCATNVMTGGTEAFFGQGTRLTVV.

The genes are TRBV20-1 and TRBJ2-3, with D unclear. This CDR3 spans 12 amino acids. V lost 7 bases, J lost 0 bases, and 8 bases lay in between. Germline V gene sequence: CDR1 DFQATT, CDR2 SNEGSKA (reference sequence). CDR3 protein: CSELESTDTQYF. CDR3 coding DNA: TGCAGTGAGTTAGAGAGCACAGATACGCAGTATTTT.

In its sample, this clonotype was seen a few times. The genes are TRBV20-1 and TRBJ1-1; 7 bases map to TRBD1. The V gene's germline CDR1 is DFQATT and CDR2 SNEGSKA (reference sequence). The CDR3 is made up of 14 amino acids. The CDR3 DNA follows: TGCGGGCTGACAGGGTTGGGCATGAACACTGAAGCTTTCTTT. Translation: CGLTGLGMNTEAFF.